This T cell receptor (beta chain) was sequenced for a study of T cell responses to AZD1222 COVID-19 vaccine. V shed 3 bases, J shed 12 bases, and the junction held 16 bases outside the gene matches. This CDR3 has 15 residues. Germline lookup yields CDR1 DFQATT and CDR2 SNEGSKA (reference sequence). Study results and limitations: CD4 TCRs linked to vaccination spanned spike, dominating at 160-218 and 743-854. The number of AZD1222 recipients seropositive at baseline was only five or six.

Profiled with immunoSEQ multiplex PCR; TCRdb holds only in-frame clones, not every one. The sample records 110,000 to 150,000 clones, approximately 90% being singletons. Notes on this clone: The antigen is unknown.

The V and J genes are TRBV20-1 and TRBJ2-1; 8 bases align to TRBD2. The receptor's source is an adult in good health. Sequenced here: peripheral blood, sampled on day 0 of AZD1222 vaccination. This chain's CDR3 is CSASLASGGQKVQFF. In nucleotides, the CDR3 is TGCAGTGCTAGTCTTGCGAGCGGGGGCCAAAAGGTGCAGTTCTTC.